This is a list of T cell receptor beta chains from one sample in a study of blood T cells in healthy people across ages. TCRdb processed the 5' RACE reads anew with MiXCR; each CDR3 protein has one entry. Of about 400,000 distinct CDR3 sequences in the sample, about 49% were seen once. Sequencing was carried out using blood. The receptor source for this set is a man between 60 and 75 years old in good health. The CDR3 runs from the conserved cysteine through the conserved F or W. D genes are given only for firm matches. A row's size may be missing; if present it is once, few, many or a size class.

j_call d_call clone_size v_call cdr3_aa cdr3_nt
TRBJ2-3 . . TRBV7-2 CASSLNGGTDTQYF TGTGCCAGCAGCTTAAATGGCGGCACAGATACGCAGTATTTT
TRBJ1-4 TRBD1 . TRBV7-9 CASSQTGTGDEKLFF TGTGCCAGCAGCCAAACCGGGACAGGGGACGAAAAACTGTTTTTT
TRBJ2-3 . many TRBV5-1 CASSLSGSSTDTQYF TGCGCCAGCAGCCTATCCGGGAGCAGCACAGATACGCAGTATTTT
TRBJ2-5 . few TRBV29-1 CSARWGRETQYF TGCAGCGCCAGATGGGGGCGGGAGACCCAGTACTTC
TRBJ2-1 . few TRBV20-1 CSARDQPSRRRDSYNEQFF TGCAGTGCTAGGGATCAGCCCTCCAGGAGGCGGGATTCCTACAATGAGCAGTTCTTC
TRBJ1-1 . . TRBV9 CASSVDSAEAFF TGTGCCAGCAGCGTTGACAGCGCCGAAGCTTTCTTT
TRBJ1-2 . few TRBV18 CASSPTQTVSSYGYTF TGTGCCAGCTCACCGACCCAGACAGTCTCCTCCTATGGCTACACCTTC
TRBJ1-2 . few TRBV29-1 CSVENSRGLHYGYTF TGCAGCGTTGAAAACTCCCGGGGCCTTCACTATGGCTACACCTTC
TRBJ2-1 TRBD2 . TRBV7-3 CASSPTSGSRYEQFF TGTGCCAGCAGCCCAACTAGCGGGAGTAGATATGAGCAGTTCTTC
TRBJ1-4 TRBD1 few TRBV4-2 CASSPGGGTANEKLFF TGTGCCAGCAGCCCGGGAGGAGGGACAGCAAATGAAAAACTGTTTTTT
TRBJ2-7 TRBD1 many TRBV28 CASSLYGQGKQYF TGTGCCAGCAGTCTCTACGGACAGGGCAAGCAGTACTTC
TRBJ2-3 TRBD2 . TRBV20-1 CSARDPKRGEHTDTQYF TGCAGTGCTAGAGACCCTAAGCGGGGGGAACACACAGATACGCAGTATTTT
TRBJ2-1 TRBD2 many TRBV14 CASSQGPLAGGYEQFF TGTGCCAGCAGCCAAGGTCCACTAGCGGGAGGCTATGAGCAGTTCTTC
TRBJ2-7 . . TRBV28 CASSSPQLSSYEQYF TGTGCCAGCAGTTCCCCCCAGCTTAGCTCCTACGAGCAGTACTTC
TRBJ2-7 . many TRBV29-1 CSALDGHEQYF TGCAGCGCCCTAGATGGACACGAGCAGTACTTC
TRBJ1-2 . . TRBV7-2 CASSALGGGGYTF TGTGCCAGCAGCGCCTTGGGGGGAGGTGGCTACACCTTC
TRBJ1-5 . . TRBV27 CASSLYRDHSNQPQHF TGTGCCAGCAGTTTATACAGGGACCATAGCAATCAGCCCCAGCATTTT
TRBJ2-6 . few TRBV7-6 CASSLELLPSGANVLTF TGTGCCAGCAGCTTAGAGCTTCTCCCCTCTGGGGCCAACGTCCTGACTTTC
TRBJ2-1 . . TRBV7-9 CASSLSDIAEQFF TGTGCCAGCAGCTTATCCGATATTGCTGAGCAGTTCTTC
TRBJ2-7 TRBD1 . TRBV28 CASSLAGGLNEQYF TGTGCCAGCAGTTTAGCAGGGGGCCTTAACGAGCAGTACTTC
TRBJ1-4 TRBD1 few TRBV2 CASSGLRLGGPNEKLFF TGTGCCAGCAGTGGCCTTCGTTTAGGGGGCCCTAATGAAAAACTGTTTTTT
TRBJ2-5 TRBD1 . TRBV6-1 CASSARRDRRQETQYF TGTGCCAGCAGTGCCCGACGGGACAGAAGACAAGAGACCCAGTACTTC
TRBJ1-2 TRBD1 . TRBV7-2 CASSLGGGRGHGYGYTF TGTGCCAGCAGCTTAGGCGGGGGGAGGGGGCACGGCTATGGCTACACCTTC
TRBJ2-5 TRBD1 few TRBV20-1 CSASTPDRGGETQYF TGCAGTGCTTCAACCCCGGACAGGGGCGGGGAGACCCAGTACTTC
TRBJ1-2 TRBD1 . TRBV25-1 CASSALDRGNYGYTF TGTGCCAGCAGTGCCTTGGACAGGGGTAACTATGGCTACACCTTC
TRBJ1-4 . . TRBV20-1 CSASAAPTNEKLFF TGCAGTGCTAGTGCCGCTCCAACTAATGAAAAACTGTTTTTT
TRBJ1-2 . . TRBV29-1 CSVAGDNGYTF TGCAGCGTTGCCGGGGACAATGGCTACACCTTC
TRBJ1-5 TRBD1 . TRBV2 CASRRDRGNDQPQHF TGTGCCAGCAGGAGGGACAGGGGCAATGATCAGCCCCAGCATTTT
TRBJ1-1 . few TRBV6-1 CASSGEGSRTEAFF TGTGCCAGCAGTGGGGAGGGATCTAGAACTGAAGCTTTCTTT
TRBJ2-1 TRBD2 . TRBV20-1 CSAREGAGRREQFF TGCAGTGCTCGCGAGGGAGCGGGGAGGCGTGAGCAGTTCTTC
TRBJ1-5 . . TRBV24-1 CATSEGRQGHQPQHF TGTGCCACCAGTGAAGGGAGGCAGGGTCACCAGCCCCAGCATTTT
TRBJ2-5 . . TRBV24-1 CATSVDSKETQYF TGTGCCACCAGTGTCGACAGCAAAGAGACCCAGTACTTC
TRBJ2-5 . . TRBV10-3 CAIGSGQETQYF TGTGCCATCGGGAGTGGGCAAGAGACCCAGTACTTC
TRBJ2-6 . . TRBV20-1 CSARGVAGPGANVLTF TGCAGTGCTAGAGGGGTAGCCGGCCCTGGGGCCAACGTCCTGACTTTC
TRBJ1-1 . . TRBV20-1 CSATASANTEAFF TGCAGTGCGACGGCGTCAGCGAACACTGAAGCTTTCTTT
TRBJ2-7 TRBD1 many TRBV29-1 CSVRTGDSYEQYF TGCAGCGTCCGGACAGGGGACTCCTACGAGCAGTACTTC
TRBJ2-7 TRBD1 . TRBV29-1 CSVGGTGAYEQYF TGCAGCGTTGGAGGGACAGGGGCCTACGAGCAGTACTTC
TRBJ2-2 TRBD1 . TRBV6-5 CASSTDRGHTGELFF TGTGCCAGCAGCACCGACAGGGGGCATACCGGGGAGCTGTTTTTT
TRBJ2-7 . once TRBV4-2 CASSQAEGLGEQYF TGTGCCAGCAGCCAAGCTGAGGGATTGGGCGAGCAGTACTTC
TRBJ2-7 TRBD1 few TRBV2 CASSEDTGGGYEQYF TGTGCCAGCAGTGAAGACACAGGGGGTGGCTACGAGCAGTACTTC
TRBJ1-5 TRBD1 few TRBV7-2 CASSLSSSGGSNQPQHF TGTGCCAGCAGCTTAAGTTCGTCAGGGGGTAGCAATCAGCCCCAGCATTTT
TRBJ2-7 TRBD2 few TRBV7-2 CASSFGTSGGAYEQYF TGTGCCAGCAGCTTCGGGACTAGCGGGGGGGCCTACGAGCAGTACTTC
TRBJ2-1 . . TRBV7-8 CASSLQGNGYNEQFF TGTGCCAGCAGCCTACAGGGAAATGGGTACAATGAGCAGTTCTTC
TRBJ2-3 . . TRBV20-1 CSASGGTDTQYF TGCAGTGCTAGCGGTGGGACAGATACGCAGTATTTT
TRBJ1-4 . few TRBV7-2 CASSLNRGDEKLFF TGTGCCAGCAGCTTAAACAGAGGGGATGAAAAACTGTTTTTT
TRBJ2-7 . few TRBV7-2 CASSLEARRYEQYF TGTGCCAGCAGCTTAGAGGCCCGTAGGTACGAGCAGTACTTC
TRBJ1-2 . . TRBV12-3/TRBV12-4 CASRKDTREGYTF TGTGCCAGCAGAAAGGACACAAGGGAGGGCTACACCTTC
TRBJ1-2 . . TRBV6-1 CASTLDSLYGYTF TGTGCCAGCACCTTGGACAGTCTCTATGGCTACACCTTC
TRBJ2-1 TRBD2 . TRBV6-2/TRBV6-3 CASSYGAGGPDEQFF TGTGCCAGCAGTTACGGTGCGGGAGGCCCTGATGAGCAGTTCTTC
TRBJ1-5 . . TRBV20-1 CSARGSDPYQPQHF TGCAGTGCTAGGGGGTCTGATCCCTATCAGCCCCAGCATTTT